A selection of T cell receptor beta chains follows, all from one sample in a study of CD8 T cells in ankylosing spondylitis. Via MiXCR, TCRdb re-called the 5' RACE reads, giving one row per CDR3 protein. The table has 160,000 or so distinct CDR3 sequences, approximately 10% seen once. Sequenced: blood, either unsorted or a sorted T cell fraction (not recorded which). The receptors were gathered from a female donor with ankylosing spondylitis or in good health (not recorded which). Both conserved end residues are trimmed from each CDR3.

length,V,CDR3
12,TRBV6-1,ASEDGNPVDTQY
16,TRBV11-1,ASSFSISTGGPNQPQH
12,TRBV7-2,ASSLPGRSYEQY
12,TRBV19,ASGLRAWSETQY
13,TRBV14,ASSPGQTQFTEAF
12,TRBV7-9,ASSLPGSTYEQY
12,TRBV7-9,ASSLAGYGNTIY
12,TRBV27,ASASSYERETQY
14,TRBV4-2,ASSQDGTSTYNEQF
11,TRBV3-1,ASSPPAMSWQY
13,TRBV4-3,ASSQQDRGAYEQY
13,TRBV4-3,ASSLRGGQYIEQF